This is a list of T cell receptor beta chains from one sample in a study of blood T cell repertoires in COVID-19. This table comes from immunoSEQ multiplex PCR, and its TCRdb copy is limited to in-frame clones, with some not included. Of approximately 170,000 clones detected, 70% to 90% appear once; the ten largest clones hold approximately 6%. Specimen: PBMCs or T cells enriched from blood (not recorded which). The receptors were gathered from a man aged 35 to 55 who had recovered from COVID-19. The CDR3 runs from the conserved cysteine through the conserved F or W. The D gene is left open where the match is weak. A clone size is listed for some rows: how often the clone was seen (once, few, many), or a class if it is expanded.

>.|.|TRBJ1-6|TRBV5-4
CASSLRGGNPPLHF
TGTGCCAGCAGCTTGCGGGGGGGTAATCCACCCCTCCACTTT
>TRBD2|.|TRBJ2-5|TRBV23-1
CASSQGGGAQETQYF
TGCGCCAGCAGTCAGGGGGGGGGAGCCCAAGAGACCCAGTACTTC
>TRBD1|.|TRBJ2-7|TRBV7-9
CASSFSGTGSLSAYEQYF
TGTGCCAGCAGCTTCTCCGGGACAGGGAGCCTATCAGCCTACGAGCAGTACTTC
>.|.|TRBJ1-1|TRBV19
CASSIDQVGTEAFF
TGTGCCAGTAGTATAGATCAGGTCGGCACTGAAGCTTTCTTT
>.|.|TRBJ2-1|TRBV11-3
CASSSGQSSYNEQFF
TGTGCCAGCAGCTCCGGACAGAGCTCCTACAATGAGCAGTTCTTC
>.|.|TRBJ2-5|TRBV4-2
CASSLPGQQETQYF
TGTGCCAGCAGCCTGCCGGGACAACAAGAGACCCAGTACTTC
>.|few|TRBJ1-5|TRBV6-5
CASSSGRYNQPQHF
TGTGCCAGCTCCTCCGGGAGGTACAATCAGCCCCAGCATTTT
>.|once|TRBJ1-1|TRBV30
CAWSRGGGTEAFF
TGTGCCTGGAGTCGGGGGGGAGGCACTGAAGCTTTCTTT
>.|.|TRBJ1-5|TRBV21-1
CASSPPEDPGTVGPLSNQPQHF
TGTGCCAGCAGCCCTCCGGAGGACCCCGGGACAGTGGGCCCCCTTAGCAATCAGCCCCAGCATTTT
>.|once|TRBJ1-5|TRBV2
CASGGSNQPQHF
TGTGCGTCCGGGGGGTCCAATCAGCCCCAGCATTTT
>TRBD1|.|TRBJ2-1|TRBV7-9
CASSRSQGAVNEQFF
TGTGCCAGCAGCCGGTCTCAGGGGGCGGTCAATGAGCAGTTCTTC
>.|.|TRBJ1-2|TRBV13
CASSLQIGYTF
TGTGCCAGCAGCTTACAGATTGGCTACACCTTC
>TRBD1|few|TRBJ1-1|TRBV27
CASSSWTGVNTEAFF
TGTGCCAGCAGTTCCTGGACAGGGGTGAACACTGAAGCTTTCTTT
>.|.|TRBJ1-6|TRBV25-1
CASSEYRAGVASPLHF
TGTGCCAGCAGTGAATATAGAGCAGGGGTGGCCTCACCCCTCCACTTT
>.|few|TRBJ1-1|TRBV19
CASSIRWEAFF
TGTGCCAGTAGTATCCGGTGGGAAGCTTTCTTT
>TRBD2|.|TRBJ2-2|TRBV30
CAWRGRGGNTGELFF
TGTGCCTGGAGGGGTCGCGGGGGGAACACCGGGGAGCTGTTTTTT
>.|.|TRBJ1-2|TRBV29-1
CSVEGMSGYTF
TGCAGCGTTGAAGGTATGAGTGGCTACACCTTC
>TRBD1|.|TRBJ2-1|TRBV11-2
CASSLDWDRGHHEQFF
TGTGCCAGCAGCTTAGATTGGGACAGGGGGCATCATGAGCAGTTCTTC
>.|.|TRBJ1-2|TRBV6-5
CASSSPGGLSYTF
TGTGCCAGCAGTTCTCCGGGAGGCCTCAGCTACACCTTC
>TRBD2|few|TRBJ2-5|TRBV4-1
CASSHSGLAGGTGETQYF
TGCGCCAGCAGCCATTCTGGACTAGCGGGGGGAACGGGAGAGACCCAGTACTTC
>TRBD1|.|TRBJ2-3|TRBV7-2
CASSIRDRIITDTQYF
TGTGCCAGCAGCATAAGGGACAGAATTATCACAGATACGCAGTATTTT